The T cell receptor (beta chain) under discussion was sequenced for a study of cytomegalovirus exposure and HLA in healthy donors. The CDR3 loop spans 14 amino acids. The germline V gene encodes CDR1 MNHEY and CDR2 SVGAGI. Trimming stripped 5 bases from V and 7 bases from J, with 14 bases between. 60 Vbeta and 13 Jbeta primers were used in PCR. Sequencing used immunoSEQ multiplex PCR; TCRdb keeps in-frame clones, though not all of them. The repertoire holds over 150,000 clones, with 87% as singletons. General observations from the study: Versus the approximately 670-donor mean, an Asian-associated ancestry cluster reportedly showed fewer N-insertions in a later analysis.

Details on this clone: The target antigen is unknown.

The source is a woman aged 30 to 39 in good health and CMV-seronegative. The V gene is TRBV6-5, the J gene TRBJ2-2; D possibly corresponds to TRBD1 (6 bases). Sample: PBMCs. CDR3 in amino acids: CASSRADSLGELFF. Written as DNA, the CDR3 is TGTGCCAGCAGTCGAGCGGACAGCCTCGGGGAGCTGTTTTTT.